Listed below are T cell receptor beta chains from one sample, sequenced in a study of blood T cell repertoires in COVID-19. Assay used: immunoSEQ multiplex PCR; TCRdb lists only in-frame clones, some missing. The data show approximately 400,000 clones, around 90% seen once. The material sequenced was peripheral blood. The receptors here all came from a man aged 35 to 55 with acute or convalescent COVID-19. The CDR3 runs from the conserved cysteine through the conserved F or W. D genes are given only for firm matches. The size of a clone is reported for some rows only, either as once, few or many, or as a class for expanded clones.

D,J,V,size,CDR3,DNA
-,TRBJ2-4,TRBV19,-,CASSIWGDIQYF,TGTGCCAGTAGTATATGGGGCGACATTCAGTACTTC
-,TRBJ2-7,TRBV28,-,CASSEGRYEQYF,TGTGCCAGCAGTGAGGGGAGGTACGAGCAGTACTTC
-,TRBJ1-6,TRBV2,-,CASTNTGSSYNSPLHF,TGTGCCAGCACTAACACAGGGAGCTCCTATAATTCACCCCTCCACTTT
TRBD1,TRBJ2-7,TRBV14,-,CASSHGTGFHEQYF,TGTGCCAGCAGCCACGGGACAGGGTTCCACGAGCAGTACTTC
-,TRBJ1-2,TRBV30,-,CAWSVLAGSNTF,TGTGCCTGGAGTGTACTAGCAGGTTCTAACACCTTC
-,TRBJ1-1,TRBV6-5,-,CASSFPGSVDTEAFF,TGTGCCAGCAGTTTTCCAGGGTCGGTTGACACTGAAGCTTTCTTT
-,TRBJ2-2,TRBV2,-,CASSDEQENTGELFF,TGTGCCAGCAGTGATGAACAGGAGAACACCGGGGAGCTGTTTTTT
-,TRBJ1-2,TRBV4-1,-,CASSELRRNYGYTF,TGCGCCAGCAGCGAGCTCAGGCGAAACTATGGCTACACCTTC
TRBD2,TRBJ2-3,TRBV2,-,CASSRWTSGGASTDTQYF,TGTGCCAGCAGTCGATGGACTAGCGGGGGGGCTAGCACAGATACGCAGTATTTT
TRBD1,TRBJ1-2,TRBV15,-,CATSGPGQSYGYTF,TGTGCCACCAGCGGACCGGGACAGAGCTATGGCTACACCTTC
-,TRBJ1-1,TRBV27,-,CASRRVWTEAFF,TGTGCCAGCCGCAGGGTATGGACTGAAGCTTTCTTT
-,TRBJ2-1,TRBV27,-,CASSFSGSPFSYNEQFF,TGTGCCAGCAGTTTCTCAGGATCCCCTTTCTCCTACAATGAGCAGTTCTTC
-,TRBJ1-2,TRBV30,-,CAWNARLRNYGYTF,TGTGCCTGGAACGCCAGGTTGAGAAACTATGGCTACACCTTC
-,TRBJ2-7,TRBV6-5,few,CASSYSAGYEQYF,TGTGCCAGCAGTTACTCGGCCGGGTACGAGCAGTACTTC
TRBD1,TRBJ1-5,TRBV28,once,CASSRAGGGNQPQHF,TGTGCCAGCAGTCGGGCAGGGGGAGGCAATCAGCCCCAGCATTTT
-,TRBJ1-2,TRBV7-8,-,CASSRGDYGYTF,TGTGCCAGCAGCCGGGGCGACTATGGCTACACCTTC
TRBD1,TRBJ2-7,TRBV28,-,CASSPVRDRLGEQYF,TGTGCCAGCAGTCCCGTCCGGGACAGGTTAGGGGAGCAGTACTTC
-,TRBJ1-5,TRBV5-6,-,CASSLGGELNQPQHF,TGTGCCAGCAGCCTAGGTGGGGAGCTCAACCAGCCCCAGCATTTT
-,TRBJ1-3,TRBV3-1/TRBV3-2,few,CASSRDGSGNTIYF,TGTGCCAGCAGCCGAGACGGGTCTGGAAACACCATATATTTT
TRBD1,TRBJ1-3,TRBV19,-,CASSMVQGAGNTIYF,TGTGCCAGTAGTATGGTACAGGGGGCAGGAAACACCATATATTTT
TRBD2,TRBJ2-3,TRBV3-1/TRBV3-2,-,CASSHPPGLAGADTQYF,TGTGCCAGCAGCCACCCACCGGGACTAGCGGGAGCAGATACGCAGTATTTT
TRBD2,TRBJ2-2,TRBV30,-,CAWRASGRAGELFF,TGTGCCTGGAGGGCTAGCGGGAGGGCCGGGGAGCTGTTTTTT
-,TRBJ1-1,TRBV7-9,-,CASSLEAGNTEAFF,TGTGCCAGCAGCTTAGAGGCGGGGAACACTGAAGCTTTCTTT
-,TRBJ2-1,TRBV7-9,-,CASSIPIERTYNEQFF,TGTGCCAGCAGCATACCGATCGAGCGGACCTACAATGAGCAGTTCTTC
TRBD1,TRBJ2-7,TRBV11-2,-,CASSARGARGRVSVYEQYF,TGTGCCAGCAGCGCGAGAGGTGCCAGGGGGCGAGTATCCGTATACGAGCAGTACTTC
TRBD2,TRBJ2-3,TRBV11-2,-,CASSLGWTRTPTTTDTQYF,TGTGCCAGCAGCTTAGGGTGGACTAGGACCCCCACCACCACAGATACGCAGTATTTT
-,TRBJ2-5,TRBV11-2,once,CASSFGGSEGETQYF,TGTGCCAGCAGCTTTGGAGGTTCGGAAGGTGAGACCCAGTACTTC
-,TRBJ1-4,TRBV6-6,-,CASTTGRGEKLFF,TGTGCCAGCACCACCGGACGGGGTGAAAAACTGTTTTTT
-,TRBJ1-2,TRBV13,-,CASSLGQFNYGYTF,TGTGCCAGCAGCTTAGGGCAGTTTAACTATGGCTACACCTTC
-,TRBJ1-1,TRBV12-3/TRBV12-4,-,CASSFGPNTEAFF,TGTGCCAGCAGTTTCGGTCCGAACACTGAAGCTTTCTTT
-,TRBJ2-1,TRBV6-5,-,CASTTTTRTGEQFF,TGTGCCAGCACCACTACTACTAGGACGGGTGAGCAGTTCTTC
-,TRBJ1-5,TRBV19,-,CASSTFGIKYSNQPQHF,TGTGCCAGTAGTACTTTCGGGATAAAATATAGCAATCAGCCCCAGCATTTT
TRBD1,TRBJ1-1,TRBV4-1,-,CASSRVTGATEAFF,TGCGCCAGCAGCCGGGTGACAGGGGCCACTGAAGCTTTCTTT
TRBD1,TRBJ2-7,TRBV5-8,-,CASSLARGLSYEQYF,TGTGCCAGCAGCTTGGCCAGGGGGCTTTCCTACGAGCAGTACTTC